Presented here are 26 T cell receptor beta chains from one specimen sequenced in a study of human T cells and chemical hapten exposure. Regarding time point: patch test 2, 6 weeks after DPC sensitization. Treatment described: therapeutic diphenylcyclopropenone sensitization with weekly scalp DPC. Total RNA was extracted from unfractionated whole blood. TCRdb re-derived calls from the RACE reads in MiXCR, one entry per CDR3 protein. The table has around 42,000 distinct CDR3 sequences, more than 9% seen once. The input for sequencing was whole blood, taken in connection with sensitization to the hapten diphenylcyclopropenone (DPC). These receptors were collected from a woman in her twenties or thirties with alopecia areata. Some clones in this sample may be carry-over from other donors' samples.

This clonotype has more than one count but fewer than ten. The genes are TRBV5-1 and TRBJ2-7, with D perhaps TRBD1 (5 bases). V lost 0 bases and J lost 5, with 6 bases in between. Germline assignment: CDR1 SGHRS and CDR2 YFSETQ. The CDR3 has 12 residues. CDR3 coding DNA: TGCGCCAGCAGCTTGGCAGGGAACGAGCAGTACTTC. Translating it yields CASSLAGNEQYF.

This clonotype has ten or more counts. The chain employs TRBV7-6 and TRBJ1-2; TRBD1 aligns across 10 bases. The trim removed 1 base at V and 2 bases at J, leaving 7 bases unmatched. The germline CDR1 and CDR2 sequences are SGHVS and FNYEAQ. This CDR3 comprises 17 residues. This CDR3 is CASSLGTGGIGNYGYTF. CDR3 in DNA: TGTGCCAGCAGCTTAGGGACAGGGGGTATCGGGAACTATGGCTACACCTTC.

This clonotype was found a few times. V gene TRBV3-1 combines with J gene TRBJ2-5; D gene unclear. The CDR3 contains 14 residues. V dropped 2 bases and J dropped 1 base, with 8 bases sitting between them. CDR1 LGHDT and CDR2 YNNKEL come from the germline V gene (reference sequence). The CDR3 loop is CASSQPALQETQYF. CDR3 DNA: TGTGCCAGCAGCCAACCCGCCCTCCAAGAGACCCAGTACTTC.

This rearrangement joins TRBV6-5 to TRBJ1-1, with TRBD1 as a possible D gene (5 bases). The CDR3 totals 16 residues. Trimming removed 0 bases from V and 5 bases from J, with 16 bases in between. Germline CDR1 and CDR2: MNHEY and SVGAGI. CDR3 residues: CASSYSNRPRRTEAFF. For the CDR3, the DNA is TGTGCCAGCAGTTACTCGAACAGGCCTAGGAGGACTGAAGCTTTCTTT.

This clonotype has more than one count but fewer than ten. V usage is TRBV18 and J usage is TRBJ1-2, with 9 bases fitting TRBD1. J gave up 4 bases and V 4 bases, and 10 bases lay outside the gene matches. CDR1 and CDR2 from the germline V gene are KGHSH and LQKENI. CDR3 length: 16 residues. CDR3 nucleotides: TGTGCCAGCTCACAAACGGGACAGGGTAATTCCTATGGCTACACCTTC. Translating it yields CASSQTGQGNSYGYTF.

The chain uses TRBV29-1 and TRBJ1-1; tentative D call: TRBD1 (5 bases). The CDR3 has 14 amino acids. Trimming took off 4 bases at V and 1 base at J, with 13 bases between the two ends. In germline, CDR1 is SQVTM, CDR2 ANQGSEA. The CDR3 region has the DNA TGCAGCGTTGGACAGTCTCGCTCGAACACTGAAGCTTTCTTT. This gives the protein CSVGQSRSNTEAFF. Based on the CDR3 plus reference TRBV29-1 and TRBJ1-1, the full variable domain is SAVISQKPSRDICQRGTSLTIQCQVDSQVTMMFWYRQQPGQSLTLIATANQGSEATYESGFVIDKFPISRPNLTFSTLTVSNMSPEDSSIYLCSVGQSRSNTEAFFGQGTRLTVV.

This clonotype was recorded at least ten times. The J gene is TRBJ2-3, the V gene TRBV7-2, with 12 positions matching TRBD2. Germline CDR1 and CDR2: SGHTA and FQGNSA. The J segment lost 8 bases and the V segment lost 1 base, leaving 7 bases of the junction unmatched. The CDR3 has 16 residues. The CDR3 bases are TGTGCCAGCAGCTTAGGACTAGCGGGGGTTAGTGCTACGCAGTATTTT. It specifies CASSLGLAGVSATQYF.

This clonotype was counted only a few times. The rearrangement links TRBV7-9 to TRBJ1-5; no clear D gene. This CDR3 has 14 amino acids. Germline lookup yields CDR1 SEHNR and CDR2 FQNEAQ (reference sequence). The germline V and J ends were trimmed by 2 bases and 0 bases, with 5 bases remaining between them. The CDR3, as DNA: TGTGCCAGCAGCTTATTTGATAGCAATCAGCCCCAGCATTTT. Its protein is CASSLFDSNQPQHF.

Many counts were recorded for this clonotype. CDR3 protein: CASRVDRFNETQYF. DNA of the CDR3: TGTGCCAGCAGGGTGGACAGGTTCAATGAGACCCAGTACTTC. This chain uses TRBV2 with TRBJ2-5; TRBD1 aligns across 7 bases. The CDR3 runs to 14 residues. Germline values: CDR1 SNHLY, CDR2 FYNNEI. With 6 bases clipped from V and 5 bases from J, the junction kept 9 bases outside the gene matches.

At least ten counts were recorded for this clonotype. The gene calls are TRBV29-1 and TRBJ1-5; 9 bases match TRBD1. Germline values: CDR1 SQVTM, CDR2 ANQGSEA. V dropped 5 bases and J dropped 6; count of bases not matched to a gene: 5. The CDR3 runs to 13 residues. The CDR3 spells CSVTQGASQPQHF. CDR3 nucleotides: TGCAGCGTTACACAGGGGGCGAGTCAGCCCCAGCATTTT.

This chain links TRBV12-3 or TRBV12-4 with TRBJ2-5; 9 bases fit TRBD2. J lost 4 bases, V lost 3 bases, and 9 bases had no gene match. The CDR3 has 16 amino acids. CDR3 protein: CASSFGSGGIRETQYF. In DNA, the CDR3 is TGTGCCAGCAGTTTCGGTAGCGGGGGTATTAGAGAGACCCAGTACTTC.

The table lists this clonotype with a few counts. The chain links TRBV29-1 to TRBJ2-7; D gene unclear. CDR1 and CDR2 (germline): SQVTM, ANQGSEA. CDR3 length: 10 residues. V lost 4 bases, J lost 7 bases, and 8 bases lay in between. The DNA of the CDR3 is TGCAGCGTTGTTGGCCGGGAGCAGTACTTC. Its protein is CSVVGREQYF.

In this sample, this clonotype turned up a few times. CDR3 in amino acids: CASSSGRGLDRFYQPQHF. The CDR3 bases are TGTGCCAGCAGCTCGGGGAGGGGGCTGGATCGGTTTTATCAGCCCCAGCATTTT. The chain employs TRBV7-2 and TRBJ1-5; TRBD1 agrees at 7 bases. Germline trimming cut 4 bases from V and 5 bases from J; bases unmatched to any gene: 17. Germline CDR1 and CDR2: SGHTA and FQGNSA. The length of the CDR3 is 18 residues.

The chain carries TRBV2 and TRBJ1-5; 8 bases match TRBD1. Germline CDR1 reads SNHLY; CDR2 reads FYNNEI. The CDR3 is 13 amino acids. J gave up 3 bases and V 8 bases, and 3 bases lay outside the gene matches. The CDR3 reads CASGTGFNQPQHF. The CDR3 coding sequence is TGTGCCAGCGGGACAGGATTCAATCAGCCCCAGCATTTT.

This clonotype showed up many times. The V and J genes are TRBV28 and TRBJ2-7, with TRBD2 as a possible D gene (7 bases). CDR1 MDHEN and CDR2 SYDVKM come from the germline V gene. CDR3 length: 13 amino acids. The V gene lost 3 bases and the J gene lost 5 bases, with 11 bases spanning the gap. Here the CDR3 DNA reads TGTGCCAGCAGTTTTGGGGGGGCCCACGAGCAGTACTTC. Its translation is CASSFGGAHEQYF.

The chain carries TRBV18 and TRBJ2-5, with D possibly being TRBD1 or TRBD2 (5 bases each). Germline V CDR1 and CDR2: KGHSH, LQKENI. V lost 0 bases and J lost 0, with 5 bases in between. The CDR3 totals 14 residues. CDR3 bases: TGTGCCAGCTCACCACCGGGACACCAAGAGACCCAGTACTTC. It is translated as CASSPPGHQETQYF.

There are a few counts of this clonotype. In DNA, the CDR3 is TGTGCCAGCAGCCCCGGGGTAGCGTCTAGCACAGATACGCAGTATTTT. Translating it yields CASSPGVASSTDTQYF. The rearrangement links TRBV7-2 to TRBJ2-3; D may be TRBD2 (5 bases). This CDR3 spans 16 amino acids. V lost 5 bases and J lost 0, with 15 bases in between. The germline V gene has CDR1 SGHTA and CDR2 FQGNSA.

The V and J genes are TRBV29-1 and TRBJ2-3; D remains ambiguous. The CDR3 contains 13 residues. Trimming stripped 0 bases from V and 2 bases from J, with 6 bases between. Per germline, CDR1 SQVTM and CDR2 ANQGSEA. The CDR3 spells CSVEDPPTDTQYF. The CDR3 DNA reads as TGCAGCGTTGAAGACCCACCCACAGATACGCAGTATTTT.

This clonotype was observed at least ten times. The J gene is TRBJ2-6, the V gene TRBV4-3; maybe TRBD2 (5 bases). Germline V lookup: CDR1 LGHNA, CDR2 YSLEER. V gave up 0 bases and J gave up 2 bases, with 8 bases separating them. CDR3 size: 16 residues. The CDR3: CASSQDAGTGANVLTF. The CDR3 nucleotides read TGCGCCAGCAGCCAAGATGCCGGGACTGGGGCCAACGTCCTGACTTTC.

The CDR3 is CAPRGGLPSYEQYF. The CDR3, as DNA: TGTGCACCGAGGGGGGGACTTCCTTCCTACGAGCAGTACTTC. This sequence joins TRBV6-1 and TRBJ2-7, with D maybe TRBD2 (7 bases). Germline-derived CDR1 and CDR2 are MNHNS and SASEGT. There are 14 residues in the CDR3.

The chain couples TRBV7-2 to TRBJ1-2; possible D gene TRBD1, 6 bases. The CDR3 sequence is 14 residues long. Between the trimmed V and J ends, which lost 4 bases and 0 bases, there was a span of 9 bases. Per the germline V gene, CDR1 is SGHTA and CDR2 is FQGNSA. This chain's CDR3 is CASSYNRANYGYTF. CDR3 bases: TGTGCCAGCAGCTACAACAGGGCTAACTATGGCTACACCTTC.

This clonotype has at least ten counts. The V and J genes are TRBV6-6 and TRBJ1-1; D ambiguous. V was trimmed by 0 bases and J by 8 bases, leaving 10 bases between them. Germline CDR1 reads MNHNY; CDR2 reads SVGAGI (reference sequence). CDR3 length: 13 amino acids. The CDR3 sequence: CASSYSMGGEAFF. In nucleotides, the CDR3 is TGTGCCAGCAGTTACTCGATGGGCGGGGAAGCTTTCTTT.

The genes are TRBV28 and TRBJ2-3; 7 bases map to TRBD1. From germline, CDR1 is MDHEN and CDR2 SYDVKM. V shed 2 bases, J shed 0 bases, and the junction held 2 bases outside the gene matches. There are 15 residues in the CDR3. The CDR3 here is CASSLGTASTDTQYF. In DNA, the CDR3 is TGTGCCAGCAGTTTAGGGACAGCAAGCACAGATACGCAGTATTTT. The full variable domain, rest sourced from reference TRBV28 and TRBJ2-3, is DVKVTQSSRYLVKRTGEKVFLECVQDMDHENMFWYRQDPGLGLRLIYFSYDVKMKEKGDIPEGYSVSREKKERFSLILESASTNQTSMYLCASSLGTASTDTQYFGPGTRLTVL.

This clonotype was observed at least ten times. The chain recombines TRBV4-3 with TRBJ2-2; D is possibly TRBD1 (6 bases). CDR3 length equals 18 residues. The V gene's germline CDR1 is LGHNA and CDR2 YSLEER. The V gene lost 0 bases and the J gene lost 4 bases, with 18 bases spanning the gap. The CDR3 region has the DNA TGCGCCAGCAGCCAAGATTCTGAGGGGGTCTCACCCACCGGGGAGCTGTTTTTT. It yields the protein CASSQDSEGVSPTGELFF.

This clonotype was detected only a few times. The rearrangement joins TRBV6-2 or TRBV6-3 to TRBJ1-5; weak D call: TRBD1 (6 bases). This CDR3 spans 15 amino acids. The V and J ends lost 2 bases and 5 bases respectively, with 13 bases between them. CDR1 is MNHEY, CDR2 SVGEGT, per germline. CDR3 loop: CASSYQGGTDQPQHF. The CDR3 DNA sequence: TGTGCCAGCAGTTACCAAGGGGGGACGGATCAGCCCCAGCATTTT.

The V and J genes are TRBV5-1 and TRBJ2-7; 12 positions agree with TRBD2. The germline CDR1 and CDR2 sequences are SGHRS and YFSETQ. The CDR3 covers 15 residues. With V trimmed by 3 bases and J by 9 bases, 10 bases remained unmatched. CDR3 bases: TGCGCCAGCAGCTCGAATGGACTAGCGGGGTTTCTGCAGTACTTC. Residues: CASSSNGLAGFLQYF.